The 22 T cell receptor beta chains listed next were all sequenced from one sample in a study of regulatory T cells in long-lasting Graves disease. According to the study, TCR beta libraries were built with iRepertoire HTBI primers and CDR3-region Arm-PCR. TCRdb redid the calling of the multiplex PCR reads with MiXCR, one entry per CDR3 protein. Of hundreds of thousands of distinct CDR3 sequences in the sample, 15% to 20% are singletons; the top ten hold approximately 12%. Documented time point: newly diagnosed GD, antithyroid drugs for less than 3 months. Researchers made the TCR library from RNA that was extracted from PBMCs. These data also formed part of another study, on T cells in Graves' hyperthyroidism and ophthalmopathy.

Sequencing was performed on peripheral blood mononuclear cells (PBMCs), taken at new diagnosis, from a patient treated with antithyroid drugs. These receptors came from a man between 18 and 29 years old with Graves disease.

The chain is built from TRBV19 and TRBJ1-2; D unresolved. CDR1 and CDR2 (germline): LNHDA, SQIVND (reference sequence). The CDR3 runs 13 residues. The V gene lost 4 bases and the J gene lost 8 bases, with 14 bases spanning the gap. The CDR3, as DNA: TGTGCCAGTAGTACGACCGGAGGGCGCGGCTACACCTTC. Translation: CASSTTGGRGYTF. Full variable domain (missing parts from reference TRBV19 and TRBJ1-2): DGGITQSPKYLFRKEGQNVTLSCEQNLNHDAMYWYRQDPGQGLRLIYYSQIVNDFQKGDIAEGYSVSREKKESFPLTVTSAQKNPTAFYLCASSTTGGRGYTFGSGTRLTVV.

The V and J genes are TRBV6-1 and TRBJ2-7; 9 bases line up with TRBD2. Trimming took 7 bases from V and 0 from J; bases not matched to a gene: 10. This CDR3 contains 16 residues. Germline-derived CDR1 and CDR2 are MNHNS and SASEGT. Here the CDR3 DNA reads TGTGCCAGCACTACCCATACTAGCGGGTACTCCTACGAGCAGTACTTC. It yields the protein CASTTHTSGYSYEQYF.

This clonotype has at least ten counts. J is TRBJ1-4 and V is TRBV18; TRBD1 aligns across 8 bases. The junction had 3 bases not matched to a gene; V was cut back by 3 bases and J by 6 bases. This CDR3 comprises 14 residues. The germline CDR1 and CDR2 sequences are KGHSH and LQKENI. The CDR3 coding sequence is TGTGCCAGCTCACCGTCAGGGGGCGATGAAAAACTGTTTTTT. This encodes CASSPSGGDEKLFF.

A few counts support this clonotype. The gene calls are TRBV30 and TRBJ2-3; tentatively, D is TRBD2 (6 bases). CDR3 size: 13 residues. V was clipped by 7 bases and J by 0 bases, with 11 bases between them. From germline, CDR1 is GTSNPN and CDR2 SVGIG (reference sequence). The CDR3 loop is CAFHSGSTDTQYF. The CDR3 DNA follows: TGTGCCTTCCACAGCGGGAGCACAGATACGCAGTATTTT.

V gene TRBV12-5 combines with J gene TRBJ2-1; 7 positions agree with TRBD1. V lost 5 bases to trimming and J lost 4 bases; unmatched junction nucleotides: 11. Germline CDR1 LGHNT, CDR2 FRNRAP. This CDR3 region has 16 residues. The DNA for the CDR3 is TGTGCTAGTGGTATACAGGGGATAGTGGGGTACAATGAGCAGTTCTTC. This gives the protein CASGIQGIVGYNEQFF. Drawing the rest from reference TRBV12-5 and TRBJ2-1, the complete variable domain is DARVTQTPRHKVTEMGQEVTMRCQPILGHNTVFWYRQTMMQGLELLAYFRNRAPLDDSGMPKDRFSAEMPDATLATLKIQPSEPRDSAVYFCASGIQGIVGYNEQFFGPGTRLTVL.

This clonotype was recorded a few times. This rearrangement joins TRBV20-1 to TRBJ2-7; D is possibly TRBD1 or TRBD2 (5 bases each). There are 14 residues in the CDR3. CDR1 DFQATT and CDR2 SNEGSKA come from the germline V gene (reference sequence). V gave up 0 bases and J gave up 0 bases, with 9 bases separating them. CDR3 residues: CSAREGGTSYEQYF. The CDR3 DNA reads as TGCAGTGCTAGAGAGGGTGGGACCTCCTACGAGCAGTACTTC.

This clonotype has just a few counts. The chain has TRBV7-8 and TRBJ2-1; D assignment may be TRBD1 or TRBD2 (5 bases each). The germline V gene has CDR1 SGHVS and CDR2 FQNEAQ. The CDR3 is 13 amino acids. V was shortened by 5 bases and J by 8 bases, with 13 bases between the two germline ends. The CDR3 DNA sequence: TGTGCCAGCAGCCCAGGGCGGGCGTATGAGCAGTTCTTC. Protein: CASSPGRAYEQFF.

This clonotype occurred many times. This sequence joins TRBV11-3 and TRBJ2-2; TRBD2 aligns across 13 bases. The V gene end was trimmed by 5 bases and the J gene end by 3 bases; junction bases not matched to a gene: 3. There are 16 residues in the CDR3. The germline CDR1 and CDR2 sequences are SGHNT and YENEEA. The CDR3 sequence: CASSLGLAGDTGELFF. The CDR3 DNA sequence: TGTGCCAGCAGCCTAGGACTAGCGGGAGACACCGGGGAGCTGTTTTTT.

The chain links TRBV7-2 to TRBJ1-1; tentatively, D is TRBD1 (6 bases). Germline CDR1 SGHTA, CDR2 FQGNSA. The CDR3 covers 13 residues. The V and J ends lost 1 base and 10 bases respectively, with 13 bases between them. In DNA form, the CDR3 reads TGTGCCAGCAGCTTAGTAGGGGGGGAGGGAGCTTTCTTT. Protein: CASSLVGGEGAFF.

This clonotype was picked up many times. The chain uses TRBV20-1 and TRBJ2-1; 12 positions match TRBD2. Germline CDR1 and CDR2: DFQATT and SNEGSKA (reference sequence). The CDR3 has 15 residues. V was clipped by 5 bases and J by 2 bases; unmatched bases: 4. CDR3 amino acids: CSAQLAGGTYNEQFF. Written as DNA, the CDR3 is TGCAGTGCTCAACTAGCGGGAGGAACCTACAATGAGCAGTTCTTC.

This clonotype was picked up many times. The chain is built from TRBV20-1 and TRBJ2-1; the match to TRBD2 covers 10 bases. V shed 2 bases, J shed 4 bases, and the junction held 5 bases outside the gene matches. The CDR3 contains 15 residues. CDR1 DFQATT and CDR2 SNEGSKA come from the germline V gene (reference sequence). The CDR3, as DNA: TGCAGTGCTAGACTAGCGGGAGACTTTTACAATGAGCAGTTCTTC. Translation: CSARLAGDFYNEQFF.

This clonotype appeared once. The chain recombines TRBV5-1 with TRBJ2-3, with TRBD1 matching over 9 bases. Germline-derived CDR1 and CDR2 are SGHRS and YFSETQ. The trim removed 3 bases at V and 1 base at J, leaving 3 bases unmatched. The CDR3 is 15 amino acids. CDR3 coding DNA: TGCGCCAGCAGCTCCGGGACAGGGCGCACAGATACGCAGTATTTT. Translated, it gives CASSSGTGRTDTQYF. The full variable domain, in which reference TRBV5-1 and TRBJ2-3 provide the parts outside the CDR3, is KAGVTQTPRYLIKTRGQQVTLSCSPISGHRSVSWYQQTPGQGLQFLFEYFSETQRNKGNFPGRFSGRQFSNSRSEMNVSTLELGDSALYLCASSSGTGRTDTQYFGPGTRLTVL.

This clonotype has a count of ten or more. V gene TRBV6-2 or TRBV6-3 combines with J gene TRBJ1-1; possible D gene TRBD1, 6 bases. V lost 5 bases, J lost 1 base, and 14 bases lay in between. The germline V gene has CDR1 MNHEY and CDR2 SVGEGT. CDR3 length equals 15 residues. CDR3: CASSVIPTGNTEAFF. CDR3 DNA: TGTGCCAGCAGTGTGATCCCGACAGGGAACACTGAAGCTTTCTTT.

The table lists this clonotype with many counts. The V call is TRBV6-1, the J call TRBJ2-5; 10 bases agree with TRBD2. Per germline, CDR1 MNHNS and CDR2 SASEGT. V shed 8 bases and J 5 bases; nucleotides not matched to a gene: 5. The CDR3 is 13 amino acids. For the CDR3, the DNA is TGTGCCAGCTCGGGACTAGCGTTGGAGACCCAGTACTTC. Translating it yields CASSGLALETQYF.

This clonotype was detected many times. The rearrangement uses TRBV28 and TRBJ1-5, with D uncertain. This CDR3 contains 15 residues. Trimming removed 3 bases from V and 2 bases from J, with 11 bases in between. Per the germline V gene, CDR1 is MDHEN and CDR2 is SYDVKM. The CDR3 spells CASSFMLYGNQPQHF. CDR3 coding DNA: TGTGCCAGCAGTTTTATGTTATATGGCAATCAGCCCCAGCATTTT.

This chain joins TRBV5-1 and TRBJ2-7; maybe TRBD2 (6 bases). Deletions cut 4 bases from V and 0 bases from J, with 14 bases between. The V gene's germline CDR1 is SGHRS and CDR2 YFSETQ. There are 15 residues in the CDR3. This CDR3 reads CASSPGLRDSYEQYF. CDR3 nucleotide sequence: TGCGCCAGCAGCCCGGGACTGCGCGACTCCTACGAGCAGTACTTC.

This clonotype was counted ten times or more. This rearrangement joins TRBV7-3 to TRBJ1-1, with 7 bases identical to TRBD1. The CDR3 contains 13 residues. Looked up from germline, CDR1 is SGHTA and CDR2 is FQGTGA. The J segment lost 3 bases and the V segment lost 4 bases, leaving 2 bases of the junction unmatched. The CDR3 region has the DNA TGTGCCAGCAGCTCTCAGGGGGACACTGAAGCTTTCTTT. Amino acid sequence: CASSSQGDTEAFF.

At least ten counts were recorded for this clonotype. V is TRBV12-3 or TRBV12-4 and J is TRBJ2-3, with 10 bases lining up with TRBD2. The J segment lost 0 bases and the V segment lost 5 bases, leaving 14 bases of the junction unmatched. The CDR3 covers 19 residues. The CDR3 region has the DNA TGTGCCAGCAGTCATGCTAGCGGGAGTTTCGTTCGGAGCACAGATACGCAGTATTTT. It specifies CASSHASGSFVRSTDTQYF.

V usage is TRBV28 and J usage is TRBJ1-2; TRBD1 agrees at 7 bases. CDR1 and CDR2 (germline): MDHEN, SYDVKM. The CDR3 has 11 amino acids. V was clipped by 11 bases and J by 7 bases; unmatched bases: 7. CDR3 amino acids: CAGRDRLGYTF. The CDR3 bases are TGTGCCGGGAGGGACAGACTTGGCTACACCTTC.

This clonotype was recorded many times. CDR3 DNA sequence: TGTGCCAGCAGTTTGCCCCAGGGGACCCTTTACTACGAGCAGTACTTC. Translating gives CASSLPQGTLYYEQYF. This chain joins TRBV28 and TRBJ2-7; D may be TRBD1 (6 bases). The CDR3 totals 16 residues. V dropped 3 bases and J dropped 3 bases, with 18 bases sitting between them. Looked up from germline, CDR1 is MDHEN and CDR2 is SYDVKM. The full variable domain, rest sourced from reference TRBV28 and TRBJ2-7, is DVKVTQSSRYLVKRTGEKVFLECVQDMDHENMFWYRQDPGLGLRLIYFSYDVKMKEKGDIPEGYSVSREKKERFSLILESASTNQTSMYLCASSLPQGTLYYEQYFGPGTRLTVT.

This clonotype has a count of ten or more. This chain links TRBV11-2 with TRBJ2-1, with TRBD2 matching 10 bases. The CDR3 runs to 15 residues. Per germline, CDR1 SGHAT and CDR2 FQNNGV. Trimming took 4 bases from V and 1 from J; bases not matched to a gene: 1. CDR3 nucleotide sequence: TGTGCCAGCAGCTCAGCGGGAGGGTCCTACAATGAGCAGTTCTTC. Amino acid sequence: CASSSAGGSYNEQFF.

This clonotype was seen more than once but under ten times. At one end the junction does not follow the germline gene, possibly because of a read error. The chain couples TRBV4-1 to TRBJ2-1, with TRBD2 matching 8 bases. This CDR3 is built from 14 residues. Germline-derived CDR1 and CDR2 are MGHRA and YSYEKL. The CDR3 coding sequence is TGCGCCAGCAGGCAAGCGGGAGTTACCCATGAGCAGTTCTTC. It specifies CASRQAGVTHEQFF.